The clone carrying this TCR beta chain was picked up a small number of times. As handled by the study authors: Nucleated cell counts were estimated from reference gene primer amplification. Profiled with immunoSEQ multiplex PCR; TCRdb holds only in-frame clones, not every one. V and J calls and clone size are those listed in that table; D and trimming were worked out from the DNA. The sample has 190,000 or so clones; 65% to 90% are singletons. V lost 2 bases and J lost 5; bases outside the gene matches: 8. CDR3 size: 16 residues. CDR1 is SGHTA, CDR2 FQGNSA, per germline. The entry originates in a study of blood T cell repertoires in COVID-19.

The sequencing input was PBMCs or T cells enriched from blood (not recorded which). This chain uses TRBV7-2 with TRBJ2-2; TRBD2 matches at 7 bases. The sequence was obtained from a middle-aged man who had recovered from COVID-19. This chain's CDR3 is CASSLHRGLDTGELFF. The DNA for the CDR3 is TGTGCCAGCAGCTTACACAGAGGACTAGATACCGGGGAGCTGTTTTTT. Variable domain in full (rest from reference TRBV7-2 and TRBJ2-2): GAGVSQSPSNKVTEKGKDVELRCDPISGHTALYWYRQSLGQGLEFLIYFQGNSAPDKSGLPSDRFSAERTGGSVSTLTIQRTQQEDSAVYLCASSLHRGLDTGELFFGEGSRLTVL.